This TCR beta chain was sequenced in a study of T-cell reconstitution after alpha-beta-depleted transplantation in children (TCRdb year 2016). Regarding the study in general: Using TCR repertoire profiling, the study quantitatively followed how T-cell immune reconstitution unfolded in children after TCRalphabeta/CD19-depleted allogeneic hematopoietic cell transplantation.

In regard to this clonotype: The antigen it binds to is not known. Base qualities are not recorded, but no much larger clone differs from it by a single base.

V is shortened by 4 bases, J by 0 bases, and the region joining them spans 13 bases. The CDR3, cysteine through phenylalanine, is 16 amino acids long. Just CDR3 DNA is preserved here, 48 bases in frame from base 1. Per the germline V gene, MNHEY is the CDR1 and SVGAGI is the CDR2. Receptor libraries were prepared by PCR. The sequencing machine was an Illumina HiSeq 2500. TCR libraries were prepared with molecular barcoding, using unique molecular identifiers to normalize TCRbeta repertoire quantification. TCRdb passed the public sequencing reads through fastp at Q25 and MiXCR, retaining productive beta sequences. Rows with a matching CDR3 protein are joined into one entry that keeps the most common DNA and genes. The sample has about 540,000 distinct CDR3 sequences on record, about 18% of them singletons. The ten largest account for less than 4% of the sample.

Sequences were derived from PBMCs from the stem cell graft donor, sampled from the stem cell graft. The sequence derives from a human donor who donated a stem cell graft to a child with acute lymphoblastic leukemia. The chain was built from TRBV6-5 and TRBJ2-1; possibly the D gene is TRBD2, per 6 matching bases. The DNA reads as follows: TGTGCCAGCAGTTTTTCCGGGACTCGCTCCTACAATGAGCAGTTCTTC. This gives the protein CASSFSGTRSYNEQFF.